The 15 T cell receptor beta chains reported below all come from one sample, sequenced in a study of neurological immune-mediated disorders. TCRdb used MiXCR to reprocess the 5' RACE reads, holding one entry per CDR3 protein. This table holds 18,000 or so distinct CDR3 sequences, roughly 10% found once. Material: CD8+ T cells from blood. The origin of the receptors is a woman aged 50 to 65 in good health.

This clonotype appeared many times. The genes are TRBV28 and TRBJ2-4; D possibly uses TRBD1 or TRBD2 (5 bases each). Germline lookup yields CDR1 MDHEN and CDR2 SYDVKM. The germline V and J ends were trimmed by 3 bases and 0 bases, with 12 bases remaining between them. This CDR3 spans 16 amino acids. This chain's CDR3 is CASSFHRRLAKNIQYF. The DNA for the CDR3 is TGTGCCAGCAGTTTCCACAGGAGGCTAGCCAAAAACATTCAGTACTTC.

This clonotype was counted at least ten times. The chain links TRBV7-2 to TRBJ2-2, with D unresolved. The germline V and J ends were trimmed by 5 bases and 5 bases, with 3 bases remaining between them. The CDR3 runs to 11 residues. Germline values: CDR1 SGHTA, CDR2 FQGNSA. CDR3 nucleotide sequence: TGTGCCAGCAGCCCTACCGGGGAGCTGTTTTTT. As protein: CASSPTGELFF.

This clonotype showed up many times. The chain joins TRBV27 to TRBJ1-5; perhaps TRBD1 as D (6 bases). V lost 3 bases and J 2 bases, leaving 8 bases between the germline ends. Germline CDR1 is MNHEY and CDR2 is SMNVEV (reference sequence). The CDR3 contains 14 residues. The CDR3 region has the DNA TGTGCCAGCAGTTTGGGACACCGCAATCAGCCCCAGCATTTT. This codes for CASSLGHRNQPQHF.

This clonotype was counted ten times or more. V gene TRBV14 combines with J gene TRBJ1-5; D ambiguous. The germline V and J ends were trimmed by 4 bases and 7 bases, with 8 bases remaining between them. The CDR3 is 12 amino acids. Germline-derived CDR1 and CDR2 are SGHDN and FVKESK. The CDR3 sequence: CASSLGVQPQHF. The CDR3 nucleotides read TGTGCCAGCAGCCTCGGGGTCCAGCCCCAGCATTTT.

This clonotype was found many times. This rearrangement joins TRBV29-1 to TRBJ2-2; D is perhaps TRBD1 (5 bases). The length of the CDR3 is 15 residues. V lost 6 bases to trimming and J lost 11 bases, with 25 bases between them. The germline V gene has CDR1 SQVTM and CDR2 ANQGSEA. The CDR3 nucleotides are TGCAGCGTGGGGCCTGCTGGGCCAACGATCGGAGAGCTGTTTTTT. It is translated as CSVGPAGPTIGELFF.

The chain couples TRBV12-5 to TRBJ2-2, with D unclear. The germline V and J ends were trimmed by 2 bases and 5 bases, with 9 bases remaining between them. This CDR3 has 14 residues. Germline V gene data show CDR1 as LGHNT and CDR2 as FRNRAP. CDR3 sequence: CASGLFRTTGELFF. CDR3 bases: TGTGCTAGTGGTTTGTTTCGAACGACCGGGGAGCTGTTTTTT.

There are a few counts of this clonotype. This may stem from a read error, because a much larger clone lies one nucleotide away. J is TRBJ2-1 and V is TRBV4-3; D possibly uses TRBD1 or TRBD2 (5 bases each). The CDR3 runs to 14 residues. V was trimmed by 3 bases and J by 2 bases, leaving 8 bases between them. The germline CDR1 and CDR2 sequences are LGHNA and YSLEER. CDR3 nucleotides: TGCGCCAGCAGCCAGGGGGTAGCCTACAATGAGCAGTTCTTC. Translation gives CASSQGVAYNEQFF.

The table lists this clonotype with a few counts. The chain couples TRBV4-1 to TRBJ1-1; no definite D call. This CDR3 has 15 residues. Trimming stripped 0 bases from V and 1 base from J, with 9 bases between. In germline, CDR1 is MGHRA, CDR2 YSYEKL. For the CDR3, the DNA is TGCGCCAGCAGCCAAGATCTGGCCGGGAACACTGAAGCTTTCTTT. This encodes CASSQDLAGNTEAFF.

This clonotype was recorded at least ten times. V and J are TRBV27 and TRBJ2-3; 10 positions match TRBD2. The length of the CDR3 is 17 residues. The trim removed 10 bases at V and 1 base at J, leaving 14 bases unmatched. The V gene's germline CDR1 is MNHEY and CDR2 SMNVEV (reference sequence). The CDR3 is CATVSSGGVFGTDTQYF. The CDR3, as DNA: TGTGCCACCGTCTCCAGCGGGGGGGTGTTTGGCACAGATACGCAGTATTTT.

The table lists this clonotype with many counts. The V gene is TRBV15, the J gene TRBJ1-5; no clear D. This CDR3 comprises 14 residues. Germline V gene sequence: CDR1 LNHNV, CDR2 YYDKDF (reference sequence). The V end lost 0 bases, the J end lost 0 bases, and 3 bases lay between the germline ends. CDR3 protein: CATSRDYSNQPQHF. The CDR3, as DNA: TGTGCCACCAGCAGAGATTATAGCAATCAGCCCCAGCATTTT.

The genes are TRBV7-9 and TRBJ1-3; D uncertain. From germline, CDR1 is SEHNR and CDR2 FQNEAQ (reference sequence). This CDR3 is built from 14 residues. Between the trimmed V and J ends, which lost 1 base and 2 bases, there was a span of 6 bases. CDR3 bases: TGTGCCAGCAGCTTAGGGACTGCTGGAAACACCATATATTTT. This translates into CASSLGTAGNTIYF.

The sample holds many counts of this clonotype. The chain employs TRBV18 and TRBJ1-4; D is possibly TRBD1 (5 bases). Trimming left V 1 base short and J 3 bases short, with 18 bases between. The length of the CDR3 is 18 residues. Per the germline V gene, CDR1 is KGHSH and CDR2 is LQKENI. The CDR3 sequence is CASSPRSGGGFPNEKLFF. DNA of the CDR3: TGTGCCAGCTCACCACGGAGTGGTGGGGGATTTCCTAATGAAAAACTGTTTTTT.

This clonotype was detected ten times or more. V is TRBV7-8 and J is TRBJ2-2, with a tentative D call TRBD1 (6 bases). CDR1 SGHVS and CDR2 FQNEAQ come from the germline V gene. Trimming removed 8 bases at V and 7 bases at J, with 23 bases between. This CDR3 is built from 16 residues. The CDR3 reads CASAVPGHPSFGELFF. The CDR3 DNA follows: TGTGCCAGCGCTGTCCCGGGACATCCATCCTTCGGGGAGCTGTTTTTT. Using reference TRBV7-8 and TRBJ2-2 for the parts outside the CDR3, the full variable domain is GAGVSQSPRYKVAKRGQDVALRCDPISGHVSLFWYQQALGQGPEFLTYFQNEAQLDKSGLPSDRFFAERPEGSVSTLKIQRTQQEDSAVYLCASAVPGHPSFGELFFGEGSRLTVL.

This chain links TRBV5-1 with TRBJ2-2; 12 bases align to TRBD1. The CDR3 has 15 residues. CDR1 is SGHRS, CDR2 YFSETQ, per germline. V was pared by 0 bases and J by 10 bases, with 4 bases of the junction left unmatched. CDR3 region: CASSLGDRGLVELFF. As DNA, the CDR3 is TGCGCCAGCAGCTTGGGGGACAGGGGGCTCGTGGAGCTGTTTTTT.

This clonotype was recorded many times. CDR3 loop: CSARSGPKSTDTQYF. The CDR3 DNA reads TGCAGTGCTAGATCAGGTCCCAAAAGCACAGATACGCAGTATTTT. The V and J genes are TRBV20-1 and TRBJ2-3, with D unclear. The V gene lost 2 bases and the J gene lost 0 bases, with 12 bases spanning the gap. This CDR3 contains 15 residues. Germline V gene lookup returns CDR1 DFQATT and CDR2 SNEGSKA (reference sequence).